The source of this T cell receptor (beta chain) is a study of blood T cell repertoires in COVID-19. Study overall: Whether acute or convalescent, the COVID-19 samples came from the United States, Italy and Spain. Sample material is recorded as cDNA or gDNA derived from T cells, B-cell-depleted T cells, or PBMCs.

As originally analysed: Estimation of nucleated cell counts was performed using reference gene primer amplification. The protocol was immunoSEQ multiplex PCR, while the TCRdb copy is restricted to in-frame clones and leaves out a portion. That table gives V, J and clone size, and the DNA gave D and trimming. The sample has approximately 260,000 clones; about 90% are singletons. The study recruited people aged about 18 to 95 years across about two dozen US areas. With 5 bases clipped from V and 6 bases from J, the junction kept 4 bases outside the gene matches. The CDR3 is made up of 14 amino acids. Germline CDR1 is MDHEN and CDR2 is SYDVKM.

The clonotype was recovered from a woman aged 25-40 years with acute COVID-19. V and J are TRBV28 and TRBJ1-6; 7 bases map to TRBD1. Specimen: PBMCs or T cells enriched from blood (not recorded which). Here the CDR3 DNA reads TGTGCCAGCAGTCAGGGGGTAGGTAATTCACCCCTCCACTTT. This gives the protein CASSQGVGNSPLHF.